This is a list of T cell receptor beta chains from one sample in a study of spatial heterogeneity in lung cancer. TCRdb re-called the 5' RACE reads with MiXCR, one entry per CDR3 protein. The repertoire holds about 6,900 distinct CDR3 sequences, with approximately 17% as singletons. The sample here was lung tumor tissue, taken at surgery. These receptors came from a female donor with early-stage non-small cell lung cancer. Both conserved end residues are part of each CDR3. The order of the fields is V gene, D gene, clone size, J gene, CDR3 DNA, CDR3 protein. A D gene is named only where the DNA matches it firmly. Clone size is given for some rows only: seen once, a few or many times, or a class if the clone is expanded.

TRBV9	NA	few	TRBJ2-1	TGTGCCAGCAGCGTAGTCCCCCGCTCCTACAATGAGCAGTTCTTC	CASSVVPRSYNEQFF
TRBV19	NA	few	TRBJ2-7	TGTGCCAGTAGTCCCACCGGGACTTACTACGAGCAGTACTTC	CASSPTGTYYEQYF
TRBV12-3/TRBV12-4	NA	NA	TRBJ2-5	TGTGCCAGCAGTTCGGAACAGGGACAAGAGACCCAGTACTTC	CASSSEQGQETQYF
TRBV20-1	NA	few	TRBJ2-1	TGCAGTGCTAGACGATTCGATGAGCAGTTCTTC	CSARRFDEQFF
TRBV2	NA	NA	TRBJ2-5	TGTGCCAGCAGCCCCGACAGGATGGAGACCCAGTACTTC	CASSPDRMETQYF
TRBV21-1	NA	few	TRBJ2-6	TGTGCCAGCAGCAACCGGACTGGGGCCAACGTCCTGACTTTC	CASSNRTGANVLTF
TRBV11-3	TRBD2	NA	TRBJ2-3	TGTGCCAGCAGCACCCGACTAGCGGGGGCCCACACAGATACGCAGTATTTT	CASSTRLAGAHTDTQYF
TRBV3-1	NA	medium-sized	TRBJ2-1	TGTGCCAGCAGCCAAGGTCGAGAGGGGTTCTTC	CASSQGREGFF
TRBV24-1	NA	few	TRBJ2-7	TGTGACACTCGGGGTCAGGGCCGCTCCTCCTACGAGCAGTACTTC	CDTRGQGRSSYEQYF
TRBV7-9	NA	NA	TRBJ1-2	TGTGCCAGCAGCTGGATGAACGACTATGGCTACACCTTC	CASSWMNDYGYTF
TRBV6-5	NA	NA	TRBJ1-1	TGTGCCAGCAGTTACTGGGCGGACATGAACACTGAAGCTTTCTTT	CASSYWADMNTEAFF
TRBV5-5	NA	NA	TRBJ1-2	TGTGCCAGCAGCTTGGATGGAGGGTCGAGCTATGGCTACACCTTC	CASSLDGGSSYGYTF
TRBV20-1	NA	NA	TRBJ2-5	TGCAGTGGCGTCGCGGGGGCCCTGGGGGAGACCCAGTACTTC	CSGVAGALGETQYF
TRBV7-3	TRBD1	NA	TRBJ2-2	TGTGCCAGCAGCTCTTACAGGGGCGCCGGGGAGCTGTTTTTT	CASSSYRGAGELFF
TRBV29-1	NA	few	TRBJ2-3	TGCAGCGTTGCTGTGGCAGATACGCAGTATTTT	CSVAVADTQYF
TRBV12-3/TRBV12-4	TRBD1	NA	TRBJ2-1	TGTGCCAGCATGGGCAGGGGGTTTGAGCAGTTCTTC	CASMGRGFEQFF
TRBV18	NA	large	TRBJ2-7	TGTGCCAGCTCGCCCGGCGGGTCCGGGACCAACGAGCAGTACTTC	CASSPGGSGTNEQYF
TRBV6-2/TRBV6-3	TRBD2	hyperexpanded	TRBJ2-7	TGTGCCAGCAGTGAGGGACTAGCGGACTCCTACGAGCAGTACTTC	CASSEGLADSYEQYF
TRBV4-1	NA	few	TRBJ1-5	TGCGCCAGCAGCCACCCCGCCAGGAGCAATCAGCCCCAGCATTTT	CASSHPARSNQPQHF
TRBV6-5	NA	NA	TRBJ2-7	TGTGCCAGCAGCCCTTGGCAGGGACCAGACTACGAGCAGTACTTC	CASSPWQGPDYEQYF
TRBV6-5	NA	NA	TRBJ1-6	TGTGCCACCAGAATGGGGGATTCACCCCTCCACTTT	CATRMGDSPLHF
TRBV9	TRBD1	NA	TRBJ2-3	TGTGCCAGCAGCGTAGGGAGGACAGGGGGCACAGATACGCAGTATTTT	CASSVGRTGGTDTQYF
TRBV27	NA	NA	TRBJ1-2	TGTGCCAGCAGTTCCCTCAACCAGGGCGGGCACTATGGCTACACCTTC	CASSSLNQGGHYGYTF
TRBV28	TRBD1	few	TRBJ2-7	TGTGCCAGCAGCGTGGGACAGAAGTACGAGCAGTACTTC	CASSVGQKYEQYF
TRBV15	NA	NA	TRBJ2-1	TGTGCCACCAGCAGAGACAGTCGGTACAATGAGCAGTTCTTC	CATSRDSRYNEQFF
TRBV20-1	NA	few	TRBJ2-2	TGCAGTGCTAGAGATGTTGGGGCGGACGGGGAGCTGTTTTTT	CSARDVGADGELFF
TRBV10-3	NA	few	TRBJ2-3	TGTGCCATCAGTGATCACACCGGGTCTAGCACAGATACGCAGTATTTT	CAISDHTGSSTDTQYF
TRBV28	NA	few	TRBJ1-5	TGTGCCAGCAGTTCCCCAGGGCCCCTTCAGCCCCAGCATTTT	CASSSPGPLQPQHF
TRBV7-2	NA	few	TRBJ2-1	TGTGCCAGCAGCTTAGCGGACTACTACAATGAGCAGTTCTTC	CASSLADYYNEQFF
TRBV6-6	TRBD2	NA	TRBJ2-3	TGTGCCAGCAGTTTTACTAGCGGGGGATCAACGACTGGGAGCACAGATACGCAGTATTTT	CASSFTSGGSTTGSTDTQYF
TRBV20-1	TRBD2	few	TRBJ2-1	TGCAGTGCCACCTCTAGCGGGGGGGCCATTGAGCAGTTCTTC	CSATSSGGAIEQFF
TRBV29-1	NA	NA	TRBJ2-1	TGCAGCGTTGATGGTATGCAAGTTTCATACAATGAGCAGTTCTTC	CSVDGMQVSYNEQFF
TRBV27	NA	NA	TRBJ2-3	TGTGCCAGCAGTGAGAGATTGACAGTCCGCACAGATACGCAGTATTTT	CASSERLTVRTDTQYF
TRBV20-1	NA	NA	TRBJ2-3	TGCAGTGCTAGAGACCTGGCGGTGGATACGCAGTATTTT	CSARDLAVDTQYF
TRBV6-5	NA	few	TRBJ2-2	TGTGCCAGCAGTTACTCTTCGAACACCGGGGAGCTGTTTTTT	CASSYSSNTGELFF
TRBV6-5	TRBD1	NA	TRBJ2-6	TGTGCCAGCAGCAAGGGACAGAGAGCTGGGGCCAACGTCCTGACTTTC	CASSKGQRAGANVLTF
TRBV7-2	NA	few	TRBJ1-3	TGTGCCAGCAGCTTACGTCCCCGGAACTTTGGTAACACCATATATTTT	CASSLRPRNFGNTIYF
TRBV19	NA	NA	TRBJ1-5	TGTGCCAGTAAACTGGGACGGGGGAACAATCAGCCCCAGCATTTT	CASKLGRGNNQPQHF
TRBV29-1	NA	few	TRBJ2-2	TGCAGCGTTGATCAGGGGAGGACCGGGGAGCTGTTTTTT	CSVDQGRTGELFF
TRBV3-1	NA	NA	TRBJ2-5	TGTGCCAGCAGCCAAGATAAAGGGACCCAGTACTTC	CASSQDKGTQYF
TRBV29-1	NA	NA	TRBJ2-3	TGCAGCGTTGTATGGGGGGCCTCAAGAGCAGATACGCAGTATTTT	CSVVWGASRADTQYF
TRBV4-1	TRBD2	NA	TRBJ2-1	TGCGCCAGCAGCCATATAAAGCGGGAAAACAATGAGCAGTTCTTC	CASSHIKRENNEQFF
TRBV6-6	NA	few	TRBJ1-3	TGTGCCAGCAGTACACCAAACTGGCGGTTCTTTGGAAACACCATATATTTT	CASSTPNWRFFGNTIYF
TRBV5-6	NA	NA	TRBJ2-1	TGTGCCAGCAGCCCCGGCCTTCTGAATGGGAATGAGCAGTTCTTC	CASSPGLLNGNEQFF
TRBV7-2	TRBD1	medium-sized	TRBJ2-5	TGTGCCAGCAGCTCGGACAGGGTAGAGACCCAGTACTTC	CASSSDRVETQYF
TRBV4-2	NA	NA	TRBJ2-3	TGTGCCAGCAGCCTCTACATCCGGGGGGCCACAGATACGCAGTATTTT	CASSLYIRGATDTQYF
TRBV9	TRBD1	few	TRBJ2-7	TGTGCCAGCAGCGTAGCCCACCGGGACAGGATCTACGAGCAGTACTTC	CASSVAHRDRIYEQYF
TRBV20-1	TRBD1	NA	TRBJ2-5	TGCAGTGCTACCGGGACAGGGGCCTGGACCCAGTACTTC	CSATGTGAWTQYF
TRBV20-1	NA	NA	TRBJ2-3	TGCACCCCCTCGGACGAGGCAGATACGCAGTATTTT	CTPSDEADTQYF
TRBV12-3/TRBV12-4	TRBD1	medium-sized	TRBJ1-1	TGTGCCAGCAGCCGACAGGGGGGGACTGAAGCTTTCTTT	CASSRQGGTEAFF
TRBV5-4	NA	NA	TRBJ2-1	TGTGCCAGCAGACCCCAGGGCCCCGGCAACAATGAGCAGTTCTTC	CASRPQGPGNNEQFF
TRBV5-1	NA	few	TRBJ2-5	TGCGCCAGCAGCACCCTCGGGACACCTCAAGAGACCCAGTACTTC	CASSTLGTPQETQYF
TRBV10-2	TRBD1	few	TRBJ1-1	TGCGCCAGCAGAGAAGGGACAGTCACTGAAGCTTTCTTT	CASREGTVTEAFF
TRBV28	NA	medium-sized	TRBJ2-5	TGTGCCAGCAGTTTATGGGACCGAGAGACCCAGTACTTC	CASSLWDRETQYF